Only a few counts were recorded for the clone carrying this T cell receptor (beta chain). The V and J ends lost 4 bases and 8 bases respectively, with 32 bases between them. The CDR3 has 19 amino acids. From germline, CDR1 is MNHEY and CDR2 SMNVEV (reference sequence). TCRdb processed the RT-PCR reads anew with MiXCR; each CDR3 protein has one entry. The sample carries 650,000 to 800,000 distinct CDR3 sequences, 12% to 15% recorded once. This TCR was recovered from a female donor in good health, serving as a healthy control. The chain links TRBV27 to TRBJ1-1; D possibly corresponds to TRBD1 (6 bases). The sample consisted of memory CD4+ T cells from blood. In DNA form, the CDR3 reads TGTGCCAGCAGTTCACTAGGCAACCGGGACAAGCTCCTTCCTGGGGAAGCTTTCTTT. It encodes CASSSLGNRDKLLPGEAFF.